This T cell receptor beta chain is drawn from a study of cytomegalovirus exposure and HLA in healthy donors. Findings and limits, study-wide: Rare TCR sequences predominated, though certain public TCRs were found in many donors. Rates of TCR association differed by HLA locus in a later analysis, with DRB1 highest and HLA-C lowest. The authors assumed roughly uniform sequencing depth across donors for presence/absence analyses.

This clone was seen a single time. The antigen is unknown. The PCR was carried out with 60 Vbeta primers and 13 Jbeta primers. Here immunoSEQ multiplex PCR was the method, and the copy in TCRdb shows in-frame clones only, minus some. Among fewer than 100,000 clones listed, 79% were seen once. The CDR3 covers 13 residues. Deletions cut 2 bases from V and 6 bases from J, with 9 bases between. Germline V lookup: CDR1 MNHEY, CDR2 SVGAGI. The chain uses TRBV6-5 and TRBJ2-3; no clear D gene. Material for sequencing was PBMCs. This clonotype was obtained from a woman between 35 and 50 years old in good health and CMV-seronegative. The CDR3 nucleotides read TGTGCCAGCAGTTACCTCAGATGGGATACGCAGTATTTT. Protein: CASSYLRWDTQYF.